The 28 T cell receptor beta chains below come from one sample, sequenced in a study of shared T cell receptors in the human thymus. The data were produced by immunoSEQ multiplex PCR, yet TCRdb's version contains in-frame clones alone and is incomplete. This sample carries 720,000 or so clones, 80% to 90% of them seen once, and the ten largest clones take around 0.0094%. This same sample was also part of a study on human thymus T cells.

The source material was thymocytes. These receptors came from a girl under three years old with a congenital heart defect.

The chain has TRBV2 and TRBJ1-6; TRBD1 matches 7 bases. Germline CDR1 SNHLY, CDR2 FYNNEI. The CDR3 loop spans 16 amino acids. Germline trimming cut 6 bases from V and 5 bases from J; bases unmatched to any gene: 10. CDR3 residues: CASRVTGYSHNSPLHF. The CDR3 DNA reads as TGTGCCAGCAGGGTGACAGGGTATTCCCATAATTCACCCCTCCACTTT.

Points on this clone: The identical CDR3 is also encoded by other nucleotide sequences in the sample. This rearrangement joins TRBV6-1 to TRBJ1-5; 12 bases are a match to TRBD1. After removal of 2 bases from V and 1 base from J, the junction contained 15 bases not matched to a gene. The CDR3 has 21 amino acids. CDR1 is MNHNS, CDR2 SASEGT, per germline. The CDR3 is CASSEWERGTGGAPSNQPQHF. In DNA, the CDR3 is TGTGCCAGCAGTGAATGGGAGAGGGGGACAGGGGGCGCGCCGAGCAATCAGCCCCAGCATTTT.

This chain connects TRBV7-2 to TRBJ1-1; D is possibly TRBD1 (5 bases). Germline V gene data show CDR1 as SGHTA and CDR2 as FQGNSA. The V end was cut by 5 bases, the J end by 3 bases, with 16 bases between. CDR3 length equals 15 residues. In nucleotides, the CDR3 is TGTGCCAGCAGCCTTCTCCAGGGAGGTTACACTGAAGCTTTCTTT. It codes for CASSLLQGGYTEAFF. Looking up the rest from reference TRBV7-2 and TRBJ1-1 gives the full variable domain: GAGVSQSPSNKVTEKGKDVELRCDPISGHTALYWYRQSLGQGLEFLIYFQGNSAPDKSGLPSDRFSAERTGGSVSTLTIQRTQQEDSAVYLCASSLLQGGYTEAFFGQGTRLTVV.

The chain has TRBV4-1 and TRBJ1-2, with D maybe TRBD1 (6 bases). This CDR3 contains 14 residues. Trimming removed 0 bases at V and 2 bases at J, with 7 bases between. Germline CDR1 and CDR2: MGHRA and YSYEKL. The CDR3 DNA sequence: TGCGCCAGCAGCCAAGATAGGGGGAACTATGGCTACACCTTC. This translates into CASSQDRGNYGYTF.

This clone was observed a few times. The chain is built from TRBV19 and TRBJ1-5; maybe TRBD1 (6 bases). From germline, CDR1 is LNHDA and CDR2 SQIVND (reference sequence). The V end lost 3 bases, the J end lost 6 bases, and 15 bases lay between the germline ends. The CDR3 totals 15 residues. Written as DNA, the CDR3 is TGTGCCAGTAGTATTGGGGGCATTCCCCCTCAGCCCCAGCATTTT. Encoded protein: CASSIGGIPPQPQHF.

The chain carries TRBV5-5 and TRBJ1-2, with D hard to call. CDR3 length: 14 amino acids. The V and J ends lost 1 base and 5 bases respectively, with 12 bases between them. The germline V gene has CDR1 SGHKS and CDR2 YYEKEE (reference sequence). The CDR3 is CASSLSRHIYGYTF. Here the CDR3 DNA reads TGTGCCAGCAGCTTGAGTCGACATATTTATGGCTACACCTTC.

The chain has TRBV5-1 and TRBJ1-2; TRBD1 matches 7 bases. CDR3 length: 15 amino acids. Germline V gene lookup returns CDR1 SGHRS and CDR2 YFSETQ. V shed 3 bases, J shed 5 bases, and the junction held 10 bases outside the gene matches. The CDR3 region has the DNA TGCGCCAGCAGCTCGCTGACAGGGAAGAGGTATGGCTACACCTTC. This encodes CASSSLTGKRYGYTF.

The chain joins TRBV5-6 to TRBJ2-7; D is ambiguous. Germline CDR1 SGHDT, CDR2 YYEEEE. V was cut by 1 base and J by 1 base, with 15 bases left in between. CDR3 length: 16 residues. This CDR3 reads CASSLLETNPSYEQYF. CDR3 nucleotides: TGTGCCAGCAGCTTGCTCGAGACAAACCCTTCCTACGAGCAGTACTTC.

Here the CDR3 reads CAWAMGQEGTYGYTF. In DNA form, the CDR3 reads TGTGCCTGGGCCATGGGACAGGAGGGGACTTATGGCTACACCTTC. The chain uses TRBV30 and TRBJ1-2, with TRBD1 matching 8 bases. The V segment lost 5 bases and the J segment 5 bases; nucleotides outside the gene matches: 13. This CDR3 comprises 15 residues. Germline CDR1 is GTSNPN and CDR2 is SVGIG (reference sequence).

V gene TRBV4-3 combines with J gene TRBJ2-3; 8 bases are a match to TRBD2. Germline trimming cut 2 bases from V and 5 bases from J; bases unmatched to any gene: 12. Germline-derived CDR1 and CDR2 are LGHNA and YSLEER. The CDR3 has 17 amino acids. CDR3 sequence (DNA): TGCGCCAGCAGCCAAAGGGAGCCCGGGACTAGAGAAGATACGCAGTATTTT. This encodes CASSQREPGTREDTQYF.

The chain employs TRBV27 and TRBJ2-5; D uncertain. Germline values: CDR1 MNHEY, CDR2 SMNVEV (reference sequence). V lost 5 bases and J lost 0, with 16 bases in between. The CDR3 is 16 residues long. The chain's CDR3 is CASSPRKTWYQETQYF. For the CDR3, the DNA is TGTGCCAGCAGTCCTAGGAAAACGTGGTACCAAGAGACCCAGTACTTC.

Here the CDR3 reads CASSLSHKSPSGGDGYTF. The DNA for the CDR3 is TGTGCCAGCAGTTTATCCCATAAGTCCCCTTCAGGGGGCGATGGCTACACCTTC. This chain connects TRBV27 to TRBJ1-2, with TRBD1 matching 8 bases. CDR3 length: 18 amino acids. Germline values: CDR1 MNHEY, CDR2 SMNVEV (reference sequence). J was trimmed by 6 bases and V by 0 bases; bases with no gene match: 15.

The V gene is TRBV14, the J gene TRBJ2-6; 8 nucleotides line up with TRBD1. The CDR3 totals 18 residues. Germline V gene lookup returns CDR1 SGHDN and CDR2 FVKESK. V was clipped by 1 base and J by 0 bases; unmatched bases: 5. The CDR3, as DNA: TGTGCCAGCAGCCAAGGGACCGGGACAGGCTCTGGGGCCAACGTCCTGACTTTC. It translates to CASSQGTGTGSGANVLTF. Using reference TRBV14 and TRBJ2-6 for the parts outside the CDR3, the full variable domain is EAGVTQFPSHSVIEKGQTVTLRCDPISGHDNLYWYRRVMGKEIKFLLHFVKESKQDESGMPNNRFLAERTGGTYSTLKVQPAELEDSGVYFCASSQGTGTGSGANVLTFGAGSRLTVL.

This clone was counted a few times. CDR3 DNA sequence: TGTGCCAGCAGGGCCAGGGCGGAAAAACTGTTTTTT. This encodes CASRARAEKLFF. The chain joins TRBV6-5 to TRBJ1-4, with a weak D call TRBD1 (5 bases). Germline V gene sequence: CDR1 MNHEY, CDR2 SVGAGI. Trimming cost V 6 bases and J 8 bases, with 10 bases left between them. This CDR3 comprises 12 residues.

This clone turned up a few times. Here the CDR3 reads CASMSSTGYKGRGFGYGYTF. CDR3 coding DNA: TGTGCCAGCATGTCATCGACAGGGTACAAGGGCAGGGGATTTGGCTATGGCTACACCTTC. This chain joins TRBV2 and TRBJ1-2, with 7 bases fitting TRBD1. V shed 7 bases, J shed 4 bases, and the junction held 27 bases outside the gene matches. The CDR3 has 20 amino acids. Germline assignment: CDR1 SNHLY and CDR2 FYNNEI.

CDR3 sequence: CASSHRDRGETNYGYTF. The DNA of the CDR3 is TGTGCCAGCAGCCACCGGGACAGGGGAGAGACTAACTATGGCTACACCTTC. The chain links TRBV5-6 to TRBJ1-2; 10 bases line up with TRBD1. V was clipped by 4 bases and J by 0 bases; unmatched bases: 9. The V gene's germline CDR1 is SGHDT and CDR2 YYEEEE. This CDR3 spans 17 amino acids.

The chain has TRBV6-1 and TRBJ2-1; 7 bases align to TRBD1. The CDR3 is 15 amino acids. Germline V gives CDR1 MNHNS, CDR2 SASEGT. Trimming cost V 4 bases and J 4 bases; bases outside gene matches: 7. The CDR3 is CASSVRGQRYNEQFF. DNA for the CDR3: TGTGCCAGCAGTGTCAGGGGACAGCGATACAATGAGCAGTTCTTC.

The rearrangement joins TRBV5-1 to TRBJ2-7; D possibly corresponds to TRBD2 (7 bases). Between the trimmed V and J ends, which lost 5 bases and 0 bases, there was a span of 15 bases. Germline CDR1 SGHRS, CDR2 YFSETQ. The CDR3 has 15 amino acids. This chain's CDR3 is CASSQGGGGSYEQYF. CDR3 coding DNA: TGCGCCAGCAGTCAGGGAGGGGGAGGCTCCTACGAGCAGTACTTC.

The chain uses TRBV7-8 and TRBJ2-1; D may be TRBD1 (7 bases). This CDR3 is built from 18 residues. The germline V gene has CDR1 SGHVS and CDR2 FQNEAQ. With 1 base removed from V and 0 bases from J, the gap between germline ends came to 16 bases. The CDR3 region is CASSLDFQGGFSYNEQFF. The CDR3 nucleotides are TGTGCCAGCAGCTTAGATTTCCAGGGGGGTTTCTCCTACAATGAGCAGTTCTTC.

This chain connects TRBV6-5 to TRBJ1-2; no definite D call. V lost 6 bases and J 8 bases, leaving 16 bases between the germline ends. In germline, CDR1 is MNHEY, CDR2 SVGAGI. The CDR3 is made up of 13 amino acids. CDR3 DNA: TGTGCCAGCAGGAGTGGCGGGCCTGGCGGCTACACCTTC. This encodes CASRSGGPGGYTF.

This chain uses TRBV5-6 with TRBJ2-1, with TRBD1 matching 7 bases. CDR1 SGHDT and CDR2 YYEEEE come from the germline V gene. This CDR3 is 11 amino acids long. V lost 4 bases to trimming and J lost 14 bases; unmatched junction nucleotides: 6. CDR3 DNA: TGTGCCAGCAGCAACAGGGGCGAGGAGTTCTTC. Translating gives CASSNRGEEFF.

J is TRBJ2-3 and V is TRBV15; tentative D call: TRBD1 (6 bases). Germline V CDR1 and CDR2: LNHNV, YYDKDF (reference sequence). Trimming cost V 0 bases and J 9 bases, with 10 bases left between them. The CDR3 runs 13 residues. CDR3 bases: TGTGCCACCAGCAGAGACGTTAGGGGGACGCAGTATTTT. It is translated as CATSRDVRGTQYF. Complete variable domain (other parts from reference TRBV15 and TRBJ2-3): DAMVIQNPRYQVTQFGKPVTLSCSQTLNHNVMYWYQQKSSQAPKLLFHYYDKDFNNEADTPDNFQSRRPNTSFCFLDIRSPGLGDTAMYLCATSRDVRGTQYFGPGTRLTVL.

The J gene is TRBJ1-4, the V gene TRBV7-2; D call uncertain. CDR3 length: 15 residues. Deletions cut 1 base from V and 7 bases from J, with 13 bases between. Germline CDR1 is SGHTA and CDR2 is FQGNSA. CDR3 bases: TGTGCCAGCAGCTTAGGGGGAGTGTGGGGTGAAAAACTGTTTTTT. Translating gives CASSLGGVWGEKLFF.

The V and J genes are TRBV28 and TRBJ1-1, with 7 positions matching TRBD1. V gave up 8 bases and J gave up 2 bases; unmatched junction bases: 17. CDR1 and CDR2 (germline): MDHEN, SYDVKM. The CDR3 loop spans 17 amino acids. The CDR3 region is CASQLRTGPPLNTEAFF. The CDR3 DNA follows: TGTGCCAGCCAACTCCGGACAGGACCTCCACTTAACACTGAAGCTTTCTTT. Variable domain in full (rest from reference TRBV28 and TRBJ1-1): DVKVTQSSRYLVKRTGEKVFLECVQDMDHENMFWYRQDPGLGLRLIYFSYDVKMKEKGDIPEGYSVSREKKERFSLILESASTNQTSMYLCASQLRTGPPLNTEAFFGQGTRLTVV.

This chain uses TRBV5-1 with TRBJ2-1; tentative D call: TRBD2 (6 bases). Germline V gene sequence: CDR1 SGHRS, CDR2 YFSETQ. Trimming left V 2 bases short and J 4 bases short, with 13 bases between. The length of the CDR3 is 15 residues. CDR3 residues: CASSLTGDPYNEQFF. The CDR3 nucleotides read TGCGCCAGCAGCTTAACGGGGGACCCTTACAATGAGCAGTTCTTC.

The chain combines TRBV6-5 with TRBJ1-5, with D hard to call. Germline V gene lookup returns CDR1 MNHEY and CDR2 SVGAGI. V gave up 5 bases and J gave up 4 bases, with 9 bases separating them. This CDR3 region has 13 residues. CDR3 bases: TGTGCCAGCAGTAGTCCACAGAATCAGCCCCAGCATTTT. Translation gives CASSSPQNQPQHF.

This chain's CDR3 is CASSLDVSQRSNEKLFF. DNA of the CDR3: TGTGCCAGCAGCTTAGATGTCTCCCAGCGTTCTAATGAAAAACTGTTTTTT. The chain is built from TRBV11-2 and TRBJ1-4, with D unresolved. Per germline, CDR1 SGHAT and CDR2 FQNNGV. CDR3 length: 17 amino acids. Between the trimmed V and J ends, which lost 0 bases and 3 bases, there was a span of 14 bases.

Remarks on this clone: Other DNA sequences in this specimen translate into the identical CDR3. The chain links TRBV5-1 to TRBJ2-5; no reliable D call. Germline-derived CDR1 and CDR2 are SGHRS and YFSETQ. The CDR3 runs to 13 residues. V lost 2 bases, J lost 3 bases, and 8 bases lay in between. The CDR3 is CASSLDGEETQYF. As DNA, the CDR3 is TGCGCCAGCAGCTTAGACGGAGAAGAGACCCAGTACTTC.